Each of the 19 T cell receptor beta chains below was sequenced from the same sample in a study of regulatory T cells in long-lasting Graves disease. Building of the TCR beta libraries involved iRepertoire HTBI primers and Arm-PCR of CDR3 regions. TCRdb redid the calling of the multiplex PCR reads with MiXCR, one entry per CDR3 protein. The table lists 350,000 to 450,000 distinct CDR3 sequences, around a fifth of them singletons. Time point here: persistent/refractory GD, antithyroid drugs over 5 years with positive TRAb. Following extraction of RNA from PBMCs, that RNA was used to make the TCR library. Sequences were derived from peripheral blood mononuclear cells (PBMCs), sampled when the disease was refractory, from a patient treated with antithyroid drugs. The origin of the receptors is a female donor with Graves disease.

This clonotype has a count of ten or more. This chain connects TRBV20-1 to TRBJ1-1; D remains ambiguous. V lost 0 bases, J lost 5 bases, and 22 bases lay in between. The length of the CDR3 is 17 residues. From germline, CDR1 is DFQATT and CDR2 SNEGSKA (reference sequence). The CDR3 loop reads CSARDRREVGLGTEAFF. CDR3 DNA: TGCAGTGCTAGAGATCGGCGGGAGGTAGGATTGGGGACTGAAGCTTTCTTT.

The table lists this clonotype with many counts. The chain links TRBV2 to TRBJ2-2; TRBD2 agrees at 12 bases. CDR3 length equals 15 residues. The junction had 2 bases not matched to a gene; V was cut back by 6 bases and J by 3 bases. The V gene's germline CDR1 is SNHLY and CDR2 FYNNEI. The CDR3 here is CASRRTSGDTGELFF. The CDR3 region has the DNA TGTGCCAGCAGAAGGACTAGCGGGGACACCGGGGAGCTGTTTTTT.

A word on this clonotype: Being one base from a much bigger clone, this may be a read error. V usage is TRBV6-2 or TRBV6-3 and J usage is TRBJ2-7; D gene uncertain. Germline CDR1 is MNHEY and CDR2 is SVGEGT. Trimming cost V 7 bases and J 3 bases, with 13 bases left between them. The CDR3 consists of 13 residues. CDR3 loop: CASTSSVDYEQYF. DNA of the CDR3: TGTGCCAGCACTTCTTCTGTTGACTACGAGCAGTACTTC.

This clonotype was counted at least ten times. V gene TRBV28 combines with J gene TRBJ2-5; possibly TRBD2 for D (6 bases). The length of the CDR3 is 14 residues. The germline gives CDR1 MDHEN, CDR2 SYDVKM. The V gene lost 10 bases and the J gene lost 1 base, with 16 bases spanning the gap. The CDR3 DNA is TGTGCCACTCTCGAGAACGGGAGCCAAGAGACCCAGTACTTC. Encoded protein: CATLENGSQETQYF.

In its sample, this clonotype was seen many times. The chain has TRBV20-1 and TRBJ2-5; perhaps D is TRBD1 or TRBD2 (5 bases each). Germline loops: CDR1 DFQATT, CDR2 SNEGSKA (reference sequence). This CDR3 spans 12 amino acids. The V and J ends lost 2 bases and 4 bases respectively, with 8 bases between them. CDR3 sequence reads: CSARTGGETQYF. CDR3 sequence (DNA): TGCAGTGCTAGAACTGGGGGAGAGACCCAGTACTTC.

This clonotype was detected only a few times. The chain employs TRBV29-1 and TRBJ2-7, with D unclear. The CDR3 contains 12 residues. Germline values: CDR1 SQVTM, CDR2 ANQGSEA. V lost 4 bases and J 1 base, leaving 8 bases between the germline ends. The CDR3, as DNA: TGCAGCGTTGTGGTACATTCCTACGAGCAGTACTTC. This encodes CSVVVHSYEQYF.

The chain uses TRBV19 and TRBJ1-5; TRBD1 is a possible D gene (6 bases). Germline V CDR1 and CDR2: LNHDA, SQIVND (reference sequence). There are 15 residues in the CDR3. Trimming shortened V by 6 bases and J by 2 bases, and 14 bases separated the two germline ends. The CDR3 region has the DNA TGTGCCAGTAGCCCACAGGGAGGGGGCAATCAGCCCCAGCATTTT. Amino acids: CASSPQGGGNQPQHF.

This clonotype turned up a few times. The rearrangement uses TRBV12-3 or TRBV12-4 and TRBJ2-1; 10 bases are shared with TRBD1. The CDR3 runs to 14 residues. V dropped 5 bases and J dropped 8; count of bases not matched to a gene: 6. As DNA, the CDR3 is TGTGCCAGCAGTGTACGACAGGGGGCCGATGAGCAGTTCTTC. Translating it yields CASSVRQGADEQFF.

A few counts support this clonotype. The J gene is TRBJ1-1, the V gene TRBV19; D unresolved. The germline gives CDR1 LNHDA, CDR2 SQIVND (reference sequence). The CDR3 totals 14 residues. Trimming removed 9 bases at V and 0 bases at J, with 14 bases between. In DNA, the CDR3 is TGTGCCAGCGGGCCACTACAAATGAACACTGAAGCTTTCTTT. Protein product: CASGPLQMNTEAFF.

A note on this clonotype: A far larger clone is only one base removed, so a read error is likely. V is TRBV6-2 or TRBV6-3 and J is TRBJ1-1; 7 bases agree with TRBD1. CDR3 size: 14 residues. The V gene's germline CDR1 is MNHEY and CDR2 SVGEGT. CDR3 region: CASSLKTGNAEAFF. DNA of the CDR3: TGTGCCAGCAGCCTAAAGACAGGGAACGCTGAAGCTTTCTTT.

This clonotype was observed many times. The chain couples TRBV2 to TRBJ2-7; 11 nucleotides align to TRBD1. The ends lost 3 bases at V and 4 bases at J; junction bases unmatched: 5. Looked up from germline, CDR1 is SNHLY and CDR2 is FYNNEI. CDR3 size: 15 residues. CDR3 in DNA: TGTGCCAGCAGTGAGTGGACAGGGGGCAGGTACGAGCAGTACTTC. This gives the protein CASSEWTGGRYEQYF.

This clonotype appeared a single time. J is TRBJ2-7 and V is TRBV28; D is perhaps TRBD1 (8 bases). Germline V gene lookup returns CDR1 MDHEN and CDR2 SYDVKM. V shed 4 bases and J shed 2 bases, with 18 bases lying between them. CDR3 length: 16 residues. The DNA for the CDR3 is TGTGCCAGCAGTTCCCAGGGGGCAGGGAGGGCCTACGAGCAGTACTTC. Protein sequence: CASSSQGAGRAYEQYF. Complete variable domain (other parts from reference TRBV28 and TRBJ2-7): DVKVTQSSRYLVKRTGEKVFLECVQDMDHENMFWYRQDPGLGLRLIYFSYDVKMKEKGDIPEGYSVSREKKERFSLILESASTNQTSMYLCASSSQGAGRAYEQYFGPGTRLTVT.

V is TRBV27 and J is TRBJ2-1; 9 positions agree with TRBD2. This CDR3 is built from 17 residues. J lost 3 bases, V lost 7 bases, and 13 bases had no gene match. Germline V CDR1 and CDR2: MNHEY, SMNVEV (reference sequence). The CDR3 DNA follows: TGTGCCAGCACCTCGGGATTAGCGGGAGCCTTCTACAATGAGCAGTTCTTC. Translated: CASTSGLAGAFYNEQFF.

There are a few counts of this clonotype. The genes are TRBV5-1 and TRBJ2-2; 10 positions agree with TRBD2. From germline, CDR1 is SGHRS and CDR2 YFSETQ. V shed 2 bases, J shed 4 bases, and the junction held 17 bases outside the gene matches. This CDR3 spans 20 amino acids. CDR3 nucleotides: TGCGCCAGCAGCTTCTCCCCCGTGGCTAGCGGGAGCTTCGGCACCGGGGAGCTGTTTTTT. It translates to CASSFSPVASGSFGTGELFF.

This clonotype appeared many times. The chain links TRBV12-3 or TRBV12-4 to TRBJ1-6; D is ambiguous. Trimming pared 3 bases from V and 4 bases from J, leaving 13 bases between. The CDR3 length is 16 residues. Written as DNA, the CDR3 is TGTGCCAGCAGTTTGCACACCTCCTCTTATAATTCACCCCTCCACTTT. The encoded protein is CASSLHTSSYNSPLHF.

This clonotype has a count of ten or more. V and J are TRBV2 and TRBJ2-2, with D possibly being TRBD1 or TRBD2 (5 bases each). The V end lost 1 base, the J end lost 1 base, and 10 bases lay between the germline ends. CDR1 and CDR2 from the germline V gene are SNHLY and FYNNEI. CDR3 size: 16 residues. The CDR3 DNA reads TGTGCCAGCAGTGAAGACAGGAGGATGAACACCGGGGAGCTGTTTTTT. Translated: CASSEDRRMNTGELFF.

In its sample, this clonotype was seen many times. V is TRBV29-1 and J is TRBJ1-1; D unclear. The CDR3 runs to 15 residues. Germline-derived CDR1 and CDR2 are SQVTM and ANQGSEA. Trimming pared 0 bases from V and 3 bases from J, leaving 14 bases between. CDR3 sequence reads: CSVEDPQVTDTEAFF. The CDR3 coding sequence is TGCAGCGTTGAAGATCCGCAGGTGACGGACACTGAAGCTTTCTTT.

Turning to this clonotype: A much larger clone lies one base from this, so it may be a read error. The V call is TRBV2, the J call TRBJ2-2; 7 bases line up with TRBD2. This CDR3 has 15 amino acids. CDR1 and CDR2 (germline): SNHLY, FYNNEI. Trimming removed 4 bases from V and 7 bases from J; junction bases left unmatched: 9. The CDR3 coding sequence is TGTGCCAGCAGTGGTAATAGCGGGTTGGTCGGGGAGCTGTTTTTT. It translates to CASSGNSGLVGELFF.

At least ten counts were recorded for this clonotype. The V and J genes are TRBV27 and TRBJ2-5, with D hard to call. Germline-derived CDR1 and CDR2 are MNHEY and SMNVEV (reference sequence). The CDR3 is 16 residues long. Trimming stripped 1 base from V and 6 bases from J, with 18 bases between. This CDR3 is CASSLWAGSRWQTQYF. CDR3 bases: TGTGCCAGCAGTTTATGGGCCGGGTCGCGGTGGCAGACCCAGTACTTC.